These 9 T cell receptor beta chains were sequenced from one sample in a study of PD-1 blockade in classical Hodgkin lymphoma. Assay: immunoSEQ multiplex PCR; the TCRdb copy retains only in-frame clones and omits some. Of some 31,000 clones listed, 71% were seen once; the top ten hold roughly 3%. Every patient was affected by relapse after autologous stem cell transplantation, while exposure to brentuximab vedotin was not uniform. Here the sequenced sample was peripheral blood mononuclear cells (PBMCs), taken before the second cycle of nivolumab. The receptors come from a human donor with classical Hodgkin lymphoma.

In this sample, this clone turned up a few times. The genes are TRBV15 and TRBJ2-1; perhaps TRBD2 as D (5 bases). V was pared by 6 bases and J by 0 bases, with 12 bases between. The CDR3 covers 15 residues. Germline CDR1 is LNHNV and CDR2 is YYDKDF (reference sequence). The CDR3, as DNA: TGTGCCACCAGGGCCGGGGAACTCTCCTACAATGAGCAGTTCTTC. Its translation: CATRAGELSYNEQFF.

The J gene is TRBJ1-2, the V gene TRBV5-1; D not resolved. Trimming cost V 0 bases and J 10 bases, with 10 bases left between them. The CDR3 sequence is 12 residues long. CDR1 is SGHRS, CDR2 YFSETQ, per germline. The CDR3 protein is CASSLVREDYTF. CDR3 in DNA: TGCGCCAGCAGCTTGGTTAGGGAGGACTACACCTTC.

This clone has more than one count but fewer than ten. The genes are TRBV5-6 and TRBJ1-6; weak D call: TRBD1 (6 bases). The CDR3 has 15 amino acids. The germline gives CDR1 SGHDT, CDR2 YYEEEE. Trimming removed 1 base at V and 9 bases at J, with 14 bases between. The CDR3 spells CASSLTTGLASPLHF. CDR3 bases: TGTGCCAGCAGCTTGACTACAGGGTTGGCTTCACCCCTCCACTTT.

This clone showed up just once. The chain recombines TRBV11-2 with TRBJ2-7, with D possibly matching TRBD1 (5 bases). Trimming shortened V by 1 base and J by 4 bases, and 11 bases separated the two germline ends. Germline CDR1 SGHAT, CDR2 FQNNGV. The length of the CDR3 is 14 residues. CDR3 sequence (DNA): TGTGCCAGCAGCTTAGGGGCAGGGTTGTACGAGCAGTACTTC. It codes for CASSLGAGLYEQYF.

CDR3 DNA sequence: TGTGCCAGCAGTTACTCCAGGGATCAGCCCCAGCATTTT. Translated, it gives CASSYSRDQPQHF. V usage is TRBV6-6 and J usage is TRBJ1-5, with D maybe TRBD1 (5 bases). CDR1 and CDR2 from the germline V gene are MNHNY and SVGAGI (reference sequence). The V end lost 0 bases, the J end lost 5 bases, and 5 bases lay between the germline ends. The CDR3 consists of 13 residues.

The chain joins TRBV19 to TRBJ1-1; 8 bases are a match to TRBD1. Losses at the gene ends were 7 bases for V and 1 base for J; bases not matched to a gene: 11. The CDR3 is 16 amino acids. Germline CDR1 LNHDA, CDR2 SQIVND (reference sequence). CDR3 protein: CASIPGTGLGNTEAFF. The DNA for the CDR3 is TGTGCCAGTATCCCCGGGACAGGCCTCGGGAACACTGAAGCTTTCTTT.

The V call is TRBV7-8, the J call TRBJ2-7; D is ambiguous. The germline V gene encodes CDR1 SGHVS and CDR2 FQNEAQ. V lost 7 bases and J 2 bases, leaving 18 bases between the germline ends. The CDR3 contains 15 residues. The CDR3 DNA follows: TGTGCCAGCAAAAATTCACCCGACGGTCCCTACGAGCAGTACTTC. Its translation is CASKNSPDGPYEQYF. Supplemented by reference TRBV7-8 and TRBJ2-7, the full variable domain reads GAGVSQSPRYKVAKRGQDVALRCDPISGHVSLFWYQQALGQGPEFLTYFQNEAQLDKSGLPSDRFFAERPEGSVSTLKIQRTQQEDSAVYLCASKNSPDGPYEQYFGPGTRLTVT.

The chain recombines TRBV2 with TRBJ1-5; TRBD1 might be the D (5 bases). This CDR3 has 16 residues. V was trimmed by 0 bases and J by 7 bases, leaving 16 bases between them. Per the germline V gene, CDR1 is SNHLY and CDR2 is FYNNEI. The CDR3 reads CASSEALRGGDQPQHF. CDR3 DNA sequence: TGTGCCAGCAGTGAAGCGCTTCGGGGGGGAGACCAGCCCCAGCATTTT.

This clone was recorded only once. This chain connects TRBV10-3 to TRBJ1-3; D may be TRBD1 (6 bases). Trimming took off 6 bases at V and 2 bases at J, with 11 bases between the two ends. This CDR3 spans 14 amino acids. Germline V gives CDR1 ENHRY, CDR2 SYGVKD. The CDR3 loop reads CAISGDRTGNTIYF. The CDR3 DNA reads as TGTGCCATCAGCGGAGACAGGACTGGAAACACCATATATTTT.